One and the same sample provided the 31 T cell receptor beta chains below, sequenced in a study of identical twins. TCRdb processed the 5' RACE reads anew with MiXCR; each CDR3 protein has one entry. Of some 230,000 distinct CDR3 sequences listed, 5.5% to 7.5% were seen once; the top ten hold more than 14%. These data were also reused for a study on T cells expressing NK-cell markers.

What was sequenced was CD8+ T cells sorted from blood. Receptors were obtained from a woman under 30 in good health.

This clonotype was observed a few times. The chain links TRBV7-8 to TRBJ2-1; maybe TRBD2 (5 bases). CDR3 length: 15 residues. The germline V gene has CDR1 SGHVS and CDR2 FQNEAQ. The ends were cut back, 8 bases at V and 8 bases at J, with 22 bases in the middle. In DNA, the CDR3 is TGTGCCAGCGTCCCCGCCGAGCGGCCTACGGATGAGCAGTTCTTC. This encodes CASVPAERPTDEQFF.

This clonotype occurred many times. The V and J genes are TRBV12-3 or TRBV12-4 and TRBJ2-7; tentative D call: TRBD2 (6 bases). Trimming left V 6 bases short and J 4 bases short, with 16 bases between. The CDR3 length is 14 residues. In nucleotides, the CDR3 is TGTGCCAGCAGGGCCGGGACTGGGCTTTACGAGCAGTACTTC. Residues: CASRAGTGLYEQYF.

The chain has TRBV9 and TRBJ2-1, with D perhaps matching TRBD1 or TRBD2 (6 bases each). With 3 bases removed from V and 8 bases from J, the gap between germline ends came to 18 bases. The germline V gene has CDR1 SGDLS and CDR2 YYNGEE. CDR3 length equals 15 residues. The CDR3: CASSAHRGQGHEQFF. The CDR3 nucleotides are TGTGCCAGCAGCGCGCATCGGGGGCAGGGTCATGAGCAGTTCTTC.

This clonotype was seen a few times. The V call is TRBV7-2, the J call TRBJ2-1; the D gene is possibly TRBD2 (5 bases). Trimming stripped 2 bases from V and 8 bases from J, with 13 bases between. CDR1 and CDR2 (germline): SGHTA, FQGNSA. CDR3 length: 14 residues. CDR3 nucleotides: TGTGCCAGCAGCTTAAATGTGGGAGCCCATGAGCAGTTCTTC. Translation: CASSLNVGAHEQFF.

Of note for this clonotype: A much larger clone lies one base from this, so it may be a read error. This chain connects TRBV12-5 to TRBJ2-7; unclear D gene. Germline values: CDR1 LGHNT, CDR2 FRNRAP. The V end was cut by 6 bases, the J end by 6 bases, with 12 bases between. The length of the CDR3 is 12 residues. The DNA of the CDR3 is TGTGCTAGTGGGCCAGTGTCATCCGAGCAGTACTTC. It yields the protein CASGPVSSEQYF.

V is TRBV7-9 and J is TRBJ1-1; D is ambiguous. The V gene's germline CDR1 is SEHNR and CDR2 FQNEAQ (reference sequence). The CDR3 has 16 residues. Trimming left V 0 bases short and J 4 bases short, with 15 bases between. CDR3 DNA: TGTGCCAGCAGCTTAGCGCGCTCCAAACCGGGCACTGAAGCTTTCTTT. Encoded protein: CASSLARSKPGTEAFF. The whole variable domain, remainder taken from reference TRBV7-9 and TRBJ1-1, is DTGVSQNPRHKITKRGQNVTFRCDPISEHNRLYWYRQTLGQGPEFLTYFQNEAQLEKSRLLSDRFSAERPKGSFSTLEIQRTEQGDSAMYLCASSLARSKPGTEAFFGQGTRLTVV.

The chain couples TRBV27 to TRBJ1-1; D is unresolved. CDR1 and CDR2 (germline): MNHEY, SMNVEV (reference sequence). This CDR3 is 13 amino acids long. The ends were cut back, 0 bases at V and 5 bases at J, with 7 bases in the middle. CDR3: CASSLSIATEAFF. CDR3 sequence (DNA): TGTGCCAGCAGTTTATCGATCGCAACTGAAGCTTTCTTT.

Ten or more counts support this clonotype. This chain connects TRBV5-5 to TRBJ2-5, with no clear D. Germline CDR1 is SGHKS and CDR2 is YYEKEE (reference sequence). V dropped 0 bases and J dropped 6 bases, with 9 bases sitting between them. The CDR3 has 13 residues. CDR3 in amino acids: CASSLDISQTQYF. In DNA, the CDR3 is TGTGCCAGCAGCTTGGATATTAGCCAGACCCAGTACTTC.

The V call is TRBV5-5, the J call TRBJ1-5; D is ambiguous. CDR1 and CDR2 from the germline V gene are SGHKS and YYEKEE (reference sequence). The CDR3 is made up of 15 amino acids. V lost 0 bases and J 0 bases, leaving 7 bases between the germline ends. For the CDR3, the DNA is TGTGCCAGCAGCTTGGCCCCAGATAGCAATCAGCCCCAGCATTTT. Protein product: CASSLAPDSNQPQHF.

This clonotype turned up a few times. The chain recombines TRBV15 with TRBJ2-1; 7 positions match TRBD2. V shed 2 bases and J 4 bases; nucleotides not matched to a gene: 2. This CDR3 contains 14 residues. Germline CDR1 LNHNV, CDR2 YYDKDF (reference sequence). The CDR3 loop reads CATSRSSGYNEQFF. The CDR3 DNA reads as TGTGCCACCAGCAGATCTAGCGGTTACAATGAGCAGTTCTTC.

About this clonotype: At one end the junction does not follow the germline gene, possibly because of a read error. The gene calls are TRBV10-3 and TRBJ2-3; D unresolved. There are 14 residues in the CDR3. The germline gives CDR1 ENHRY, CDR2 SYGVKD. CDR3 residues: CSISDIGLQHTQYF. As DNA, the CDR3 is TGTTCCATCAGTGATATTGGTCTCCAACATACGCAGTATTTT.

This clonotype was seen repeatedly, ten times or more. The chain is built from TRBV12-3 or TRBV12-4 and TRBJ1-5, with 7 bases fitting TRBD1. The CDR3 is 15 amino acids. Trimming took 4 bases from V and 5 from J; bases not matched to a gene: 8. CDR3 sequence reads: CASSSGTVFYQPQHF. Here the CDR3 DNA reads TGTGCCAGCAGTTCCGGGACAGTTTTTTATCAGCCCCAGCATTTT.

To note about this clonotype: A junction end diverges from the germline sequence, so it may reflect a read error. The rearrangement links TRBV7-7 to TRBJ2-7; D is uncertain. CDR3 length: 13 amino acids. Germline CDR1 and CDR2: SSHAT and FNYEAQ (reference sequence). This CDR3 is CDSSLEPTYEQYF. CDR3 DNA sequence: TGTGACAGCAGCTTAGAACCTACTTACGAGCAGTACTTC.

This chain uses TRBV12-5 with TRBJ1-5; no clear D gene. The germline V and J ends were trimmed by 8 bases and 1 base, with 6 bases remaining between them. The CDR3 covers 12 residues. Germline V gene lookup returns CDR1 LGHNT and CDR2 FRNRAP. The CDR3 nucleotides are TGTGCTAGTAGACGGAGCAATCAGCCCCAGCATTTT. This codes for CASRRSNQPQHF.

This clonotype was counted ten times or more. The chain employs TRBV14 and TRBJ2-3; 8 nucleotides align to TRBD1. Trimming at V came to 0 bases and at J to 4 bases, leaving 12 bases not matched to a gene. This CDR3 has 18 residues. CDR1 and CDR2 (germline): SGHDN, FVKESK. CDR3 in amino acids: CASSQETWSGGAADTQYF. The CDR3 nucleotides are TGTGCCAGCAGCCAAGAAACGTGGTCAGGGGGCGCGGCAGATACGCAGTATTTT.

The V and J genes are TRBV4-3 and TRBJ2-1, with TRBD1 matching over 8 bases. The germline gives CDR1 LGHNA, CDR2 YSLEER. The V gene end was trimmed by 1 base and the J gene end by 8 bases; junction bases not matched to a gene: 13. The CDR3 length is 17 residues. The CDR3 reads CASSQVVTGESVHEQFF. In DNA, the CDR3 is TGCGCCAGCAGCCAAGTAGTGACAGGGGAGTCCGTCCATGAGCAGTTCTTC.

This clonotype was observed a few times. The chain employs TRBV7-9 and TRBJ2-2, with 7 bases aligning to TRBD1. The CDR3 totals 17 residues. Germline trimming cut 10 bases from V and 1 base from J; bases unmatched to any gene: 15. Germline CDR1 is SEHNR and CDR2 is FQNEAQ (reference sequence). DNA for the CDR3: TGTGCCATCCCAAGAGCCGGGACAGCATTGAACACCGGGGAGCTGTTTTTT. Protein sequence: CAIPRAGTALNTGELFF.

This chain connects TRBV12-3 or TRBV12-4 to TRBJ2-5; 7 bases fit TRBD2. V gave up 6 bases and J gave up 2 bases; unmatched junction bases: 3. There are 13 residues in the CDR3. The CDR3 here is CASRASGQETQYF. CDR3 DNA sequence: TGTGCCAGCAGGGCTAGCGGTCAAGAGACCCAGTACTTC.

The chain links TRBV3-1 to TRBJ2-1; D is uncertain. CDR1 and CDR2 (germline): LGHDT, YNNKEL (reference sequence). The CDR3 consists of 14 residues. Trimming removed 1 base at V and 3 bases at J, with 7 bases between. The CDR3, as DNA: TGTGCCAGCAGCCAAGTAGTGGGCTACAATGAGCAGTTCTTC. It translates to CASSQVVGYNEQFF.

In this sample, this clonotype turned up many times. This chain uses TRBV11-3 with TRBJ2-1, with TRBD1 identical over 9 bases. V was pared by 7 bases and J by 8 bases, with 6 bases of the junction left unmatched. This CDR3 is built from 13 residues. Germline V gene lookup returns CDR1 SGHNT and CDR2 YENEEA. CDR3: CASNRGTGHEQFF. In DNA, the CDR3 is TGTGCCAGCAACCGAGGGACAGGGCATGAGCAGTTCTTC.

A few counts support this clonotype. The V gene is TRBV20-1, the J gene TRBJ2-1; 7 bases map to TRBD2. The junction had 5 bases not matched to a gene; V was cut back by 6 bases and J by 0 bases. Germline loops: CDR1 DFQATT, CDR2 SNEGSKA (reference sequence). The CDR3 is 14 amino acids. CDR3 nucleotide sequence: TGCAGTGCGTGGGGGGGGATCTCCTACAATGAGCAGTTCTTC. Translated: CSAWGGISYNEQFF.

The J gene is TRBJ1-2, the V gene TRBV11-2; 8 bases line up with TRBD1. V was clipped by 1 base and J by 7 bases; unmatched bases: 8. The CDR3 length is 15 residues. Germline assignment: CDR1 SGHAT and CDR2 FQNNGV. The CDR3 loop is CASSLVDAGGFGYTF. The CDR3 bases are TGTGCCAGCAGCTTAGTTGATGCAGGGGGCTTTGGCTACACCTTC. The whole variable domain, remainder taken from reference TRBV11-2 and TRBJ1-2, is EAGVAQSPRYKIIEKRQSVAFWCNPISGHATLYWYQQILGQGPKLLIQFQNNGVVDDSQLPKDRFSAERLKGVDSTLKIQPAKLEDSAVYLCASSLVDAGGFGYTFGSGTRLTVV.

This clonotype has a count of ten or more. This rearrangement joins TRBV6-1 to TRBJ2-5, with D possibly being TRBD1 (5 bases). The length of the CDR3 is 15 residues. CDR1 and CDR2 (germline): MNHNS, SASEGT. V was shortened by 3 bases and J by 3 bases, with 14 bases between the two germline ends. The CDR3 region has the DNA TGTGCCAGCAGTGACTCTACCAGGGAAGAAGAGACCCAGTACTTC. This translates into CASSDSTREEETQYF.

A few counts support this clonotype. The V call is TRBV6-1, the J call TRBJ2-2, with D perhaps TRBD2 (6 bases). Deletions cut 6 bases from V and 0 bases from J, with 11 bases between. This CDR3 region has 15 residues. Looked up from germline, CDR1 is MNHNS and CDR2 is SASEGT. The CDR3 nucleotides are TGTGCCAGCAGCGCAGGGACTGCGAACACCGGGGAGCTGTTTTTT. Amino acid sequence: CASSAGTANTGELFF.

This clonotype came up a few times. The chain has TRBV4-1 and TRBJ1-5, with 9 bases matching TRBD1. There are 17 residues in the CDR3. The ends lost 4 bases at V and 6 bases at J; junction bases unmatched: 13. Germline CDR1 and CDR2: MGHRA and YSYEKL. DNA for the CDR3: TGCGCCAGCAGCCCTAACATACTACAGGGGGCGGGTCAGCCCCAGCATTTT. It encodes CASSPNILQGAGQPQHF.

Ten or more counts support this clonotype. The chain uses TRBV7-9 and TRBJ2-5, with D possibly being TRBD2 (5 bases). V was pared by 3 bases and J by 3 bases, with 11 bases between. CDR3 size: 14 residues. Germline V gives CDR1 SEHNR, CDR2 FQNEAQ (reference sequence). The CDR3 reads CASSFRGQKETQYF. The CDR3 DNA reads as TGTGCCAGCAGCTTCCGGGGTCAAAAAGAGACCCAGTACTTC. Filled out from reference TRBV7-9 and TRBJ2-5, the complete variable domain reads DTGVSQNPRHKITKRGQNVTFRCDPISEHNRLYWYRQTLGQGPEFLTYFQNEAQLEKSRLLSDRFSAERPKGSFSTLEIQRTEQGDSAMYLCASSFRGQKETQYFGPGTRLLVL.

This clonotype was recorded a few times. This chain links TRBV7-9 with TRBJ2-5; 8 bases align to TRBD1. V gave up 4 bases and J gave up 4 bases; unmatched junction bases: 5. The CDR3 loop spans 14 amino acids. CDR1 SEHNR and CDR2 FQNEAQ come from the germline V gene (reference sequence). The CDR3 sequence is CASSSTGATETQYF. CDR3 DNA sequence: TGTGCCAGCAGCTCGACAGGGGCAACAGAGACCCAGTACTTC.

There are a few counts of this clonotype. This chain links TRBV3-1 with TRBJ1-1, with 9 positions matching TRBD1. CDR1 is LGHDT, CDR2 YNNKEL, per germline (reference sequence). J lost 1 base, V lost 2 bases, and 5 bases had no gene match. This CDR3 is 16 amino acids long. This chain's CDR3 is CASSQLTDRGNTEAFF. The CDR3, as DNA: TGTGCCAGCAGCCAATTGACGGACAGGGGGAACACTGAAGCTTTCTTT. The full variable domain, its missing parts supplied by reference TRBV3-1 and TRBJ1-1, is DTAVSQTPKYLVTQMGNDKSIKCEQNLGHDTMYWYKQDSKKFLKIMFSYNNKELIINETVPNRFSPKSPDKAHLNLHINSLELGDSAVYFCASSQLTDRGNTEAFFGQGTRLTVV.

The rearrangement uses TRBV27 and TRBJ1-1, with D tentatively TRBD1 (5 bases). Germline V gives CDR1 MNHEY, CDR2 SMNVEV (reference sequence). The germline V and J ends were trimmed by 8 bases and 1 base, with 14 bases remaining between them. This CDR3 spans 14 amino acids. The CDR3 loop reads CASARTGPNTEAFF. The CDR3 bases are TGTGCCAGCGCCCGCACAGGCCCGAACACTGAAGCTTTCTTT.

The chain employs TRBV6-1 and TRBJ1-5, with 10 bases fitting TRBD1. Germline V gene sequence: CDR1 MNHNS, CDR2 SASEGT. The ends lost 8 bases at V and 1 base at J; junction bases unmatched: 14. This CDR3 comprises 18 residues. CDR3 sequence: CASDPRDRGKRSNQPQHF. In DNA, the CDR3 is TGTGCCAGCGATCCCCGGGACAGGGGCAAGAGAAGCAATCAGCCCCAGCATTTT.

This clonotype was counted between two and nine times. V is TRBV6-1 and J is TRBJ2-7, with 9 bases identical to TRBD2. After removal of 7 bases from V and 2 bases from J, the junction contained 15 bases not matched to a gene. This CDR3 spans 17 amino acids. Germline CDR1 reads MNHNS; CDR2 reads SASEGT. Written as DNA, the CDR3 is TGTGCCAGCACCCGGCTAGCGGGGACACAGGGGACCTACGAGCAGTACTTC. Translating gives CASTRLAGTQGTYEQYF.